A single sample is the source of the 5 T cell receptor beta chains below, sequenced in a study of T cells of healthy individuals. TCRdb processed the 5' RACE reads anew with MiXCR; each CDR3 protein has one entry. This table holds over 95,000 distinct CDR3 sequences, under 20% found once. These receptors originate from a human donor in good health.

This clonotype was observed at least ten times. This chain uses TRBV20-1 with TRBJ1-4; D perhaps matches TRBD1 (5 bases). The CDR3 covers 14 residues. Germline CDR1 is DFQATT and CDR2 is SNEGSKA (reference sequence). Deletions cut 7 bases from V and 6 bases from J, with 18 bases between. CDR3 DNA sequence: TGCAGTGTTCTCTCCGGGACGAGGGATGAAAAACTGTTTTTT. Encoded protein: CSVLSGTRDEKLFF.

The gene calls are TRBV20-1 and TRBJ1-3, with D perhaps TRBD1 (6 bases). Trimming took 5 bases from V and 4 from J, leaving 18 bases between them. CDR1 is DFQATT and CDR2 is SNEGSKA in the germline V gene (reference sequence). This CDR3 has 15 residues. CDR3 region: CSAASGTSRGNTIYF. In DNA, the CDR3 is TGCAGTGCTGCTTCCGGGACATCGAGGGGAAACACCATATATTTT.

This chain joins TRBV7-2 and TRBJ2-1, with 8 bases identical to TRBD2. This CDR3 has 15 residues. J was trimmed by 2 bases and V by 6 bases; bases with no gene match: 6. Germline V gene sequence: CDR1 SGHTA, CDR2 FQGNSA. The DNA for the CDR3 is TGTGCCAGCAGTTCCCCGGGGGGGCCCTACAATGAGCAGTTCTTC. This gives the protein CASSSPGGPYNEQFF. Using reference TRBV7-2 and TRBJ2-1 for the parts outside the CDR3, the full variable domain is GAGVSQSPSNKVTEKGKDVELRCDPISGHTALYWYRQSLGQGLEFLIYFQGNSAPDKSGLPSDRFSAERTGGSVSTLTIQRTQQEDSAVYLCASSSPGGPYNEQFFGPGTRLTVL.

This clonotype was seen only a few times. The genes are TRBV4-1 and TRBJ1-5; D gene unclear. This CDR3 contains 15 residues. Germline CDR1 MGHRA, CDR2 YSYEKL. Trimming left V 5 bases short and J 2 bases short, with 13 bases between. CDR3: CASSAMEVGNQPQHF. The CDR3 DNA follows: TGCGCCAGCAGCGCCATGGAGGTTGGCAATCAGCCCCAGCATTTT.

The gene calls are TRBV28 and TRBJ1-1; D unclear. CDR3 size: 13 residues. Germline V CDR1 and CDR2: MDHEN, SYDVKM. Between the trimmed V and J ends, which lost 8 bases and 4 bases, there was a span of 14 bases. The CDR3 sequence: CASGPRRPTEAFF. Written as DNA, the CDR3 is TGTGCCAGCGGGCCAAGGAGGCCCACTGAAGCTTTCTTT.